This TCR beta chain came from a study of identical twins. V shed 6 bases and J shed 9 bases, with 12 bases lying between them. This CDR3 has 13 amino acids. Germline V gene sequence: CDR1 SGHVS, CDR2 FNYEAQ. Many counts were recorded for this clonotype. The antigen is unknown. Study-level findings and limits: For zero-insertion analyses, partial confounding could come from invariant MAIT and iNKT cells. Beta out-of-frame twin sharing showed a weaker excess.

TCRdb re-called the 5' RACE reads through MiXCR, storing one row per CDR3 protein. The sample carries about 160,000 distinct CDR3 sequences, 3% to 4% recorded once. The sequence derives from a man aged 18 to 30 in good health. The sequenced material came from memory T cells sorted from blood. This chain connects TRBV7-6 to TRBJ1-6; D gene uncertain. Here the CDR3 reads CASSRAEGSPLHF. DNA of the CDR3: TGTGCCAGCAGTCGGGCGGAAGGTTCACCCCTCCACTTT.